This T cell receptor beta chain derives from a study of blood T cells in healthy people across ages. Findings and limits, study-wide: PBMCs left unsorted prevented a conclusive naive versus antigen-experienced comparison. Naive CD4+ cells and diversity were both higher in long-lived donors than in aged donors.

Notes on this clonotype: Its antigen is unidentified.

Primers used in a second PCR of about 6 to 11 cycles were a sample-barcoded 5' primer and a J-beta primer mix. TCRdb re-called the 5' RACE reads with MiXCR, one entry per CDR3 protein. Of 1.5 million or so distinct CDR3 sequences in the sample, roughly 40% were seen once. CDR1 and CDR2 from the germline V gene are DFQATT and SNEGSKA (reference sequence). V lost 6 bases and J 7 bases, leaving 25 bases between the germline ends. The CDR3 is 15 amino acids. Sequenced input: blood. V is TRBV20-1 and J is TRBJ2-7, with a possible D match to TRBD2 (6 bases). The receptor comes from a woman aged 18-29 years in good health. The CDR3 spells CSAPAPALTGEEQYF. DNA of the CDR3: TGCAGTGCGCCGGCTCCCGCACTCACGGGGGAAGAGCAGTACTTC.